One sample yielded the 4 T cell receptor beta chains listed below, sequenced in a study of regulatory T cells in long-lasting Graves disease. Time point indicated: newly diagnosed GD, antithyroid drugs for less than 3 months. Following extraction of RNA from PBMCs, that RNA was used to make the TCR library. iRepertoire HTBI primers and Arm-PCR of CDR3 regions built TCR beta libraries. Each CDR3 protein is one row after TCRdb ran MiXCR on the multiplex PCR reads. The sample has a few hundred thousand distinct CDR3 sequences, more than 15% seen once. The data were also submitted as part of a second study, on T cells in Graves' hyperthyroidism and ophthalmopathy.

The sample in question was peripheral blood mononuclear cells (PBMCs), obtained at new diagnosis, from a patient treated with antithyroid drugs. These receptors were taken from a woman in her twenties or thirties with Graves disease.

This clonotype has a count of ten or more. One junction end does not reproduce the germline sequence, and a read error may be involved. The chain combines TRBV7-9 with TRBJ1-1; TRBD1 agrees at 7 bases. This CDR3 comprises 12 residues. Germline V gene sequence: CDR1 SEHNR, CDR2 FQNEAQ (reference sequence). The CDR3 region is CASSLEGLGQIF. In DNA, the CDR3 is TGTGCCAGCAGCTTAGAGGGTTTGGGACAGATTTTT.

With respect to this clonotype: A far larger clone is one base from this, pointing to a likely read error. The genes are TRBV18 and TRBJ2-1; D is unclear. The CDR3 length is 12 residues. Per the germline V gene, CDR1 is KGHSH and CDR2 is LQKENI. V dropped 0 bases and J dropped 10 bases, with 7 bases sitting between them. CDR3 in amino acids: CASSPPSYEQFF. The CDR3 nucleotides read TGTGCCAGCTCACCACCCTCCTACGAGCAGTTCTTC.

This clonotype came up many times. This chain links TRBV29-1 with TRBJ2-7; 7 bases line up with TRBD1. The junction had 8 bases not matched to a gene; V was cut back by 6 bases and J by 3 bases. CDR3 size: 13 residues. The germline CDR1 and CDR2 sequences are SQVTM and ANQGSEA. The CDR3 spells CSVRPGTDYEQYF. The CDR3 nucleotides are TGCAGCGTCCGCCCCGGGACAGACTACGAGCAGTACTTC.

This clonotype was seen only a few times. The DNA for the CDR3 is TGTGCCAGCCAAACCGGCGCCTACTTTACTGGAAACACCATATATTTT. Protein sequence: CASQTGAYFTGNTIYF. This rearrangement joins TRBV6-1 to TRBJ1-3; the D is unclear. CDR1 and CDR2 (germline): MNHNS, SASEGT. V shed 8 bases and J shed 2 bases, with 19 bases lying between them. There are 16 residues in the CDR3.